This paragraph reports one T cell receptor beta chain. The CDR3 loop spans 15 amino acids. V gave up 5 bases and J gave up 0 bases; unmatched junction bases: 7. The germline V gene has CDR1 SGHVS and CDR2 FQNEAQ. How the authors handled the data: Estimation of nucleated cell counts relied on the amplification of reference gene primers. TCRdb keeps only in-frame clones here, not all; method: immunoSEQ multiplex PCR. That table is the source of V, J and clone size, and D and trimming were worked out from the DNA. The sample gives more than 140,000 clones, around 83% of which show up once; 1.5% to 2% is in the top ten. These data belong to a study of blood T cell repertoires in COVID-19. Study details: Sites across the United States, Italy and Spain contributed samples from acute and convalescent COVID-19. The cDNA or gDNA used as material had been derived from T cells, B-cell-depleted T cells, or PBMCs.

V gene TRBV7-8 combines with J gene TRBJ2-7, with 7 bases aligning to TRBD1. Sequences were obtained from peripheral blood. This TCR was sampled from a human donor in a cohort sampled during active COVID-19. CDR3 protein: CASSRRQGPSYEQYF. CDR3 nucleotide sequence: TGTGCCAGCAGCCGTAGACAGGGCCCCTCCTACGAGCAGTACTTC.